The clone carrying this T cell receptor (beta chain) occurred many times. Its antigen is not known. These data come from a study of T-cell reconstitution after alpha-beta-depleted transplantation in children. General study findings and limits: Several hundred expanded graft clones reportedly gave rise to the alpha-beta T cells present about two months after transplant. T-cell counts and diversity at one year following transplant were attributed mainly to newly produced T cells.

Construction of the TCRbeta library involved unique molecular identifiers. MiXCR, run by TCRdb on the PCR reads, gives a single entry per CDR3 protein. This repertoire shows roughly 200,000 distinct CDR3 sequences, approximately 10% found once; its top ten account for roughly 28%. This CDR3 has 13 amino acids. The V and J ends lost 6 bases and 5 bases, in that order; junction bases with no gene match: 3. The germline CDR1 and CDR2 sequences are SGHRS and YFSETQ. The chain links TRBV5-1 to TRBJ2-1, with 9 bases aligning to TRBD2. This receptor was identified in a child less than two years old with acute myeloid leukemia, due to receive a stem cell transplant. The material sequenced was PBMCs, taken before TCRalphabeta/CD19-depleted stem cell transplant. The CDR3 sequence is CASTQRGDNEQFF. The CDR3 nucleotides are TGCGCCAGCACCCAGCGGGGGGACAATGAGCAGTTCTTC.